This T cell receptor (beta chain) was sequenced in a study of T cells in Graves' hyperthyroidism and ophthalmopathy (dated by TCRdb to the late 2010s). At the level of the whole study: Peripheral blood was collected at initial diagnosis, before any treatment. TCR Vbeta CDR3 sequencing of some 140 peripheral blood samples (around 45 ophthalmopathy, under 80 hyperthyroidism and 17 progressor patients) is reported in the paper. The study also compared thyroid tissue and blood T-cell repertoires from about 6 Graves' hyperthyroidism patients. To identify TCR V-J signatures that set the groups apart, the researchers used a discovery cohort of 100 patients, made up of around 40 with Graves' ophthalmopathy and some 58 with stable Graves' hyperthyroidism. After sampling, hyperthyroidism patients received methimazole starting at 30 mg daily, and ophthalmopathy patients received high-dose intravenous methylprednisolone. An independent validation cohort of under 20 hyperthyroidism patients and 17 patients who later progressed to ophthalmopathy tested prospective prediction of ophthalmopathy. For training and testing, the 100 patients in the discovery cohort were randomly divided in a 7:3 ratio. Points the paper makes about the study in general: Most expanded thyroid clonotypes (frequency above 0.001) were also found in blood, which suggests that blood repertoires may mirror thyroid immune responses. A model built on a 13 V-J signature distinguished ophthalmopathy from stable hyperthyroidism, reaching roughly 88% sensitivity and 81.08% specificity in cross-validation and 80%/75% in testing. No statistical method was used to set the sample size in advance, and investigators knew the group allocation. In validation, the model predicted progression to ophthalmopathy with approximately 71% sensitivity and roughly 75% specificity, a median of about six months before onset.

A patient counted as having stable Graves' hyperthyroidism if no progression to ophthalmopathy occurred over 18 months of follow-up. Hyperthyroidism patients were aged 18 to 65 years and newly diagnosed, with disease duration of less than 2 months. The study excluded patients with uncontrolled infections, other autoimmune diseases, pregnancy or lactation. Diagnoses were based on clinical symptoms, serum thyroxine and TRAb, thyroid ultrasound and orbital computed tomography. Ficoll-Paque density gradient centrifugation was used to isolate PBMCs from around 10 ml of fresh peripheral blood. Total RNA was extracted using Trizol reagent, and RNA quality was assessed on an Agilent 2100 Bioanalyzer. The TCR beta CDR3 regions were amplified from RNA transcripts. A first-round RT-PCR of the TCR CDR3 used the HTBI primer set with the Qiagen OneStep RT-PCR kit. A second multiplex PCR round built the libraries, followed by size selection and purification. Libraries were sequenced paired-end with 100 bp reads on an Illumina HiSeq2000. Concerning the study's data processing: SOAPnuke was used to process the raw data, with reads discarded if the reads contained adapters or uncalled bases, had a mean Phred below 15, or lacked an exact constant-primer or identifier match. COPE v1.2.5 was used to merge high-quality paired reads, and clonotypes were defined as unique nucleotide sequences. MiTCR v1.1 was used to align clonotypes to the IMGT TRBV, TRBD and TRBJ reference segments. The analysis included only V-J combinations with a frequency above 0.0001, which together covered 99% to 99.2% of the repertoires. The TCS score was defined as the ratio of F50 (clonal expansion) to E x V (chaos), calculated using BLOSUM62-based TCRdist between CDR3 peptides within each V-J. Welch's t-statistics and random forest reduced several hundred V-J features to about 12, which were used in a naive Bayes classifier (R e1071). TCRdb cleaned the public reads at Q25 with fastp, built clones with MiXCR and kept in-frame beta chains. Rows matching on CDR3 protein sequence are summarized as one entry with the most common DNA and genes. V and J calls and clone size were set by TCRdb, not the authors. The table for this sample lists around 450,000 distinct CDR3 sequences; 12% to 15% of them were counted only once. 5.3% of the sample is held by the ten biggest clonotypes.

This clonotype was counted a few times. Its antigen is still unknown. The record has no base qualities; no much larger clone is one base away. The sequencing input was blood. This receptor was taken from a woman in her late teens or twenties with Graves' hyperthyroidism.

The DNA sequence is TGTGCCAGCAGTTATACTAGGGTTGAGCAGTTCTTC. Translated, this is CASSYTRVEQFF. The sequence links TRBV28 to TRBJ2-1; possibly the D gene is TRBD2, per 5 matching bases. V loses 4 bases, J loses 9 bases, and the germline ends lie 10 bases apart. The CDR3 starts with the cysteine, ends with the phenylalanine, and has 12 residues. The sequence is cut down to CDR3 DNA, 36 bases in frame from base 1. In the germline V gene, CDR1 corresponds to MDHEN and CDR2 to SYDVKM.